One and the same sample provided the 24 T cell receptor beta chains below, sequenced in a study of blood T cells in healthy people across ages. Combining a sample-barcoded 5' primer with a J-beta primer mix, a second PCR ran for roughly 6 to 12 cycles. TCRdb re-derived calls from the 5' RACE reads in MiXCR, one entry per CDR3 protein. The repertoire includes 550,000 to 700,000 distinct CDR3 sequences, roughly 28% of them detected once, and less than 20% sits in the top ten. Material: blood. Receptor source: a woman in her seventies in good health.

The rearrangement joins TRBV5-4 to TRBJ2-4, with D uncertain. The V and J ends lost 0 bases and 2 bases respectively, with 6 bases between them. The length of the CDR3 is 14 residues. Germline assignment: CDR1 SGHNT and CDR2 YYREEE (reference sequence). The CDR3 DNA follows: TGTGCCAGCAGCTTGGGTCACTCCAAAAACATTCAGTACTTC. This sequence encodes CASSLGHSKNIQYF.

The V call is TRBV7-8, the J call TRBJ2-7, with 7 bases that match TRBD1. V trimming: 3 bases; J trimming: 2 bases; junction bases outside the gene matches: 4. This CDR3 spans 14 amino acids. CDR1 is SGHVS, CDR2 FQNEAQ, per germline. The CDR3 is CASSLNRGTYEQYF. The CDR3 region has the DNA TGTGCCAGCAGCTTGAACAGGGGTACCTACGAGCAGTACTTC.

The chain uses TRBV12-3 or TRBV12-4 and TRBJ1-1; D ambiguous. The CDR3 has 14 amino acids. Trimming shortened V by 3 bases and J by 2 bases, and 10 bases separated the two germline ends. CDR3 in amino acids: CASSFSWVNTEAFF. In DNA, the CDR3 is TGTGCCAGCAGTTTTAGCTGGGTTAACACTGAAGCTTTCTTT.

Of note for this clonotype: This may come from a read error, since a much larger clone is one base off. This chain uses TRBV7-3 with TRBJ2-5; TRBD2 matches at 11 bases. The DNA matches TRBJ2-1 better at its end, which makes the J call doubtful. Germline V lookup: CDR1 SGHTA, CDR2 FQGTGA. The CDR3 is 15 amino acids. The CDR3 protein is CASSRSGGAENGQFF. As DNA, the CDR3 is TGTGCCAGCAGTCGTAGCGGGGGGGCCGAGAATGGGCAGTTCTTC.

This clonotype was counted between two and nine times. The chain couples TRBV20-1 to TRBJ2-3, with D perhaps being TRBD1 or TRBD2 (5 bases each). Germline CDR1 reads DFQATT; CDR2 reads SNEGSKA (reference sequence). V lost 3 bases and J 6 bases, leaving 7 bases between the germline ends. This CDR3 comprises 11 residues. As DNA, the CDR3 is TGCAGTGCTAGGGGACGGGATACGCAGTATTTT. Translation gives CSARGRDTQYF.

On this clonotype itself: Its ends do not fully match the called genes, so a read error is possible. The chain is built from TRBV6-5 and TRBJ2-7; possibly TRBD1 for D (5 bases). The CDR3 length is 14 residues. The germline CDR1 and CDR2 sequences are MNHEY and SVGAGI. This chain's CDR3 is CASSYVGATYEQNF. The CDR3 nucleotides read TGTGCCAGCAGTTACGTTGGGGCTACCTACGAGCAGAACTTC.

This clonotype has only a few counts. The chain has TRBV12-3 or TRBV12-4 and TRBJ2-2, with D unclear. Trimming stripped 2 bases from V and 7 bases from J, with 14 bases between. This CDR3 spans 15 amino acids. This CDR3 is CASSLSGLEGGELFF. The CDR3 coding sequence is TGTGCCAGCAGTTTATCCGGGCTAGAAGGCGGGGAGCTGTTTTTT.

The chain links TRBV29-1 to TRBJ2-5; D perhaps matches TRBD1 (6 bases). The CDR3 runs 14 residues. CDR1 and CDR2 (germline): SQVTM, ANQGSEA. Deletions cut 1 base from V and 5 bases from J, with 14 bases between. This CDR3 is CSVEGDTYGETQYF. CDR3 in DNA: TGCAGCGTTGAAGGGGACACGTATGGGGAGACCCAGTACTTC. Full variable domain (rest looked up from reference TRBV29-1 and TRBJ2-5): SAVISQKPSRDICQRGTSLTIQCQVDSQVTMMFWYRQQPGQSLTLIATANQGSEATYESGFVIDKFPISRPNLTFSTLTVSNMSPEDSSIYLCSVEGDTYGETQYFGPGTRLLVL.

The CDR3 reads CSAFTSALREQFF. The CDR3 DNA follows: TGCAGTGCTTTCACTAGCGCGCTCCGCGAGCAGTTCTTC. The gene calls are TRBV20-1 and TRBJ2-1, with TRBD2 matching over 7 bases. The V segment lost 5 bases and the J segment 10 bases; nucleotides outside the gene matches: 11. CDR3 size: 13 residues. CDR1 and CDR2 from the germline V gene are DFQATT and SNEGSKA (reference sequence).

CDR3 nucleotide sequence: TGCAGTGCCACCTTCCTGACGGATAACTATGGCTACACCTTC. It is translated as CSATFLTDNYGYTF. The chain joins TRBV20-1 to TRBJ1-2; no clear D gene. CDR1 is DFQATT, CDR2 SNEGSKA, per germline (reference sequence). Trimming took off 6 bases at V and 1 base at J, with 15 bases between the two ends. CDR3 length equals 14 residues.

This clonotype was found once. The chain links TRBV10-3 to TRBJ1-1; D not certain. The CDR3 length is 13 residues. Trimming took 0 bases from V and 4 from J, leaving 6 bases between them. Germline CDR1 reads ENHRY; CDR2 reads SYGVKD. The CDR3 spells CAISESFATEAFF. CDR3 nucleotide sequence: TGTGCCATCAGTGAGTCTTTCGCCACTGAAGCTTTCTTT.

This clonotype showed up just a few times. The gene calls are TRBV6-6 and TRBJ1-1, with TRBD1 as a possible D gene (6 bases). This CDR3 is 14 amino acids long. Trimming stripped 4 bases from V and 5 bases from J, with 14 bases between. CDR1 and CDR2 from the germline V gene are MNHNY and SVGAGI (reference sequence). Here the CDR3 reads CASSSLGGETEAFF. For the CDR3, the DNA is TGTGCCAGCAGTTCCCTAGGGGGGGAAACTGAAGCTTTCTTT.

This clonotype has a handful of counts. The germline gene is not matched at one end of the junction; a read error may be the cause. This chain connects TRBV7-8 to TRBJ1-6; no definite D call. The CDR3 sequence is 16 residues long. Germline CDR1 is SGHVS and CDR2 is FQNEAQ. The CDR3 DNA follows: TGTGCCAGCAGCTTAGGATCGAACAGTCATAATTCCCCCCTCCACTTT. Translating it yields CASSLGSNSHNSPLHF.

This chain joins TRBV20-1 and TRBJ2-2; D possibly corresponds to TRBD1 (6 bases). This CDR3 has 15 residues. CDR1 is DFQATT, CDR2 SNEGSKA, per germline (reference sequence). The V end was cut by 0 bases, the J end by 6 bases, with 14 bases between. The CDR3 loop reads CSARDHSAGAGELFF. CDR3 DNA sequence: TGCAGTGCTAGAGATCACAGCGCAGGGGCCGGGGAGCTGTTTTTT.

Only a few counts were recorded for this clonotype. This sequence joins TRBV12-3 or TRBV12-4 and TRBJ1-2; 7 positions match TRBD1. J lost 4 bases, V lost 6 bases, and 11 bases had no gene match. CDR3 length: 15 amino acids. As DNA, the CDR3 is TGTGCCAGCAGGGCGACAGGGACGGGGGGCTATGGCTACACCTTC. Translating gives CASRATGTGGYGYTF.

This clonotype showed up just a few times. The V gene is TRBV7-2, the J gene TRBJ2-7; D is undetermined. The length of the CDR3 is 14 residues. The germline V gene encodes CDR1 SGHTA and CDR2 FQGNSA. Trimming shortened V by 3 bases and J by 4 bases, and 13 bases separated the two germline ends. The CDR3, as DNA: TGTGCCAGCAGCTTGTACCAGCTCGAGTACGAGCAGTACTTC. Translation: CASSLYQLEYEQYF.

V is TRBV5-1 and J is TRBJ2-1, with 9 bases identical to TRBD2. CDR3 length equals 16 residues. Germline V gene sequence: CDR1 SGHRS, CDR2 YFSETQ. V dropped 3 bases and J dropped 2; count of bases not matched to a gene: 6. The CDR3 DNA is TGCGCCAGCAGCTCTAGCGGGATTCTCCCCTACAATGAGCAGTTCTTC. Translated, it gives CASSSSGILPYNEQFF.

This clonotype has a handful of counts. The chain carries TRBV4-2 and TRBJ1-5, with D possibly being TRBD1 (5 bases). The CDR3 consists of 16 residues. V dropped 4 bases and J dropped 5 bases, with 18 bases sitting between them. CDR1 is LGHNA, CDR2 YNFKEQ, per germline. The CDR3 DNA reads as TGTGCCAGCAGCCGCGACGGACAAGCAACTTATCAGCCCCAGCATTTT. This sequence encodes CASSRDGQATYQPQHF.

The chain joins TRBV4-3 to TRBJ2-5; D is perhaps TRBD1 or TRBD2 (5 bases each). V was cut by 1 base and J by 9 bases, with 15 bases left in between. The CDR3 covers 14 residues. Germline assignment: CDR1 LGHNA and CDR2 YSLEER. The CDR3 nucleotides read TGCGCCAGCAGCCAAGTACAGGTGGGGGAGCCCCAGTACTTC. Translation gives CASSQVQVGEPQYF.

The chain uses TRBV4-1 and TRBJ2-3; D perhaps matches TRBD2 (5 bases). CDR3 size: 14 residues. V was cut by 5 bases and J by 2 bases, with 11 bases left in between. Germline V CDR1 and CDR2: MGHRA, YSYEKL. The CDR3 DNA reads TGCGCCAGCAGCAAAGCGGAGGACACAGATACGCAGTATTTT. This encodes CASSKAEDTDTQYF.

The rearrangement uses TRBV3-1 and TRBJ1-2; possibly TRBD1 for D (6 bases). The V gene lost 2 bases and the J gene lost 4 bases, with 11 bases spanning the gap. Germline values: CDR1 LGHDT, CDR2 YNNKEL (reference sequence). The CDR3 consists of 14 residues. The CDR3 spells CASSQIDRTYGYTF. The CDR3 nucleotides are TGTGCCAGCAGCCAAATCGACAGGACCTATGGCTACACCTTC.

This clonotype was counted only a few times. The gene calls are TRBV12-3 or TRBV12-4 and TRBJ2-3; TRBD2 agrees at 7 bases. Trimming took 7 bases from V and 6 from J; bases not matched to a gene: 1. The CDR3 contains 11 residues. DNA of the CDR3: TGTGCCAGCACCGGGGGGGATACGCAGTATTTT. It specifies CASTGGDTQYF.

The chain is built from TRBV12-5 and TRBJ1-3; the D is unclear. The length of the CDR3 is 14 residues. The germline gives CDR1 LGHNT, CDR2 FRNRAP. With 6 bases removed from V and 4 bases from J, the gap between germline ends came to 13 bases. CDR3 DNA: TGTGCTAGTGGCTTCGAGAGGGCAGGAAACACCATATATTTT. Translating it yields CASGFERAGNTIYF.

This clonotype was seen more than once but under ten times. The chain links TRBV12-3 or TRBV12-4 to TRBJ1-5; D is uncertain. The CDR3 loop spans 13 amino acids. Trimming left V 4 bases short and J 7 bases short, with 11 bases between. Here the CDR3 reads CASSSLGRQPQHF. CDR3 DNA sequence: TGTGCCAGCAGTTCCCTGGGTCGACAGCCCCAGCATTTT.